Listed here are 13 T cell receptor beta chains from one sample, sequenced in a study of shared clonotypes between healthy human individuals (dated by TCRdb to about 2020). Library construction relied on the immunoSEQ multiplex PCR assay. The table comes from immuneACCESS by way of TCRdb, which keeps in-frame sequences with V and J called. Part of the clones is missing from these tables; in studies checked, under half for an unresolved V gene and the rest for unknown reasons. This sample comprises millions of clones, more than 85% of them detected only once. The leading ten clones occupy 1.5% to 2% of the sample. CD8 naive samples consisted of CD45RO-negative cells that were positively selected for CCR7, yielding a CD45RA+CCR7+ population without TemRA cells. Input material: naive CD8+ T cells from PBMCs. The sample's cell subset or site label is to be understood as: CD45RA+CCR7+. The receptor set was obtained from a man aged 18 to 30 in good health. Some clones in this sample may be carry-over from other donors' samples.

This rearrangement joins TRBV4-1 to TRBJ1-1; TRBD1 is a possible D gene (5 bases). Germline CDR1 and CDR2: MGHRA and YSYEKL. The CDR3 is made up of 14 amino acids. V lost 4 bases and J 1 base, leaving 10 bases between the germline ends. This CDR3 is CASSPTTGNTEAFF. CDR3 sequence (DNA): TGCGCCAGCAGCCCCACCACAGGGAACACTGAAGCTTTCTTT.

The chain joins TRBV2 to TRBJ2-3; 14 bases agree with TRBD2. Unmatched junction bases numbered 12, after V lost 8 bases and J lost 8 bases. CDR3 size: 16 residues. Germline V lookup: CDR1 SNHLY, CDR2 FYNNEI. CDR3 loop: CASLGPRLAGGGTQYF. The CDR3 nucleotides are TGTGCCAGCCTCGGACCTCGACTAGCGGGAGGGGGTACGCAGTATTTT.

A word on this clone: With a much larger clone just one base away, this may be a read error. This same CDR3 is encoded by further DNA sequences in the sample. The chain combines TRBV7-9 with TRBJ1-1; D ambiguous. The V and J ends lost 1 base and 6 bases respectively, with 6 bases between them. Germline V gene sequence: CDR1 SEHNR, CDR2 FQNEAQ (reference sequence). This CDR3 spans 12 amino acids. The DNA of the CDR3 is TGTGCCAGCAGCTTAGGGAGAGCTGAAGCTTTCTTT. Protein sequence: CASSLGRAEAFF. The full variable domain, its missing parts supplied by reference TRBV7-9 and TRBJ1-1, is DTGVSQNPRHKITKRGQNVTFRCDPISEHNRLYWYRQTLGQGPEFLTYFQNEAQLEKSRLLSDRFSAERPKGSFSTLEIQRTEQGDSAMYLCASSLGRAEAFFGQGTRLTVV.

The chain recombines TRBV6-5 with TRBJ2-1; 7 nucleotides agree with TRBD2. The CDR3 totals 12 residues. V lost 0 bases and J lost 15; bases outside the gene matches: 5. Germline V CDR1 and CDR2: MNHEY, SVGAGI. DNA for the CDR3: TGTGCCAGCAGTTACTCGGGGAGGGTTTGGTTCTTC. Translated, it gives CASSYSGRVWFF.

The chain has TRBV29-1 and TRBJ2-3, with D unresolved. V was shortened by 0 bases and J by 1 base, with 11 bases between the two germline ends. CDR1 and CDR2 from the germline V gene are SQVTM and ANQGSEA. CDR3 length: 15 amino acids. Here the CDR3 DNA reads TGCAGCGTTGAAGATCACAGCCTTGGCACAGATACGCAGTATTTT. Encoded protein: CSVEDHSLGTDTQYF.

The chain links TRBV4-1 to TRBJ2-1; D possibly corresponds to TRBD1 (5 bases). The CDR3 consists of 17 residues. Trimming took off 4 bases at V and 2 bases at J, with 18 bases between the two ends. CDR1 is MGHRA, CDR2 YSYEKL, per germline. The CDR3 region is CASSLSIDSFTYNEQFF. Written as DNA, the CDR3 is TGCGCCAGCAGCCTTTCAATCGACAGCTTTACCTACAATGAGCAGTTCTTC.

The chain couples TRBV11-2 to TRBJ2-1; TRBD2 matches 7 bases. The germline CDR1 and CDR2 sequences are SGHAT and FQNNGV. V shed 3 bases, J shed 6 bases, and the junction held 8 bases outside the gene matches. This CDR3 contains 15 residues. The CDR3 nucleotides are TGTGCCAGCAGCTTCGGGCGGGAGTTTCCCAATGAGCAGTTCTTC. This translates into CASSFGREFPNEQFF. The full variable domain, completed using reference TRBV11-2 and TRBJ2-1, is EAGVAQSPRYKIIEKRQSVAFWCNPISGHATLYWYQQILGQGPKLLIQFQNNGVVDDSQLPKDRFSAERLKGVDSTLKIQPAKLEDSAVYLCASSFGREFPNEQFFGPGTRLTVL.

This clone was detected only a few times. The J gene is TRBJ1-4, the V gene TRBV28; D uncertain. Between the trimmed V and J ends, which lost 3 bases and 6 bases, there was a span of 11 bases. The germline CDR1 and CDR2 sequences are MDHEN and SYDVKM. The CDR3 extends over 14 amino acids. The CDR3 here is CASSLLVYDEKLFF. In DNA, the CDR3 is TGTGCCAGCAGTTTGTTGGTTTATGATGAAAAACTGTTTTTT.

The chain has TRBV4-1 and TRBJ1-1; D remains unclear. V lost 1 base to trimming and J lost 4 bases, with 10 bases between them. Per germline, CDR1 MGHRA and CDR2 YSYEKL. The CDR3 length is 14 residues. In nucleotides, the CDR3 is TGCGCCAGCAGCCAAGCCTACGACGGCACTGAAGCTTTCTTT. It codes for CASSQAYDGTEAFF.

This clone came up once. The genes are TRBV29-1 and TRBJ2-1, with no clear D. CDR1 is SQVTM and CDR2 is ANQGSEA in the germline V gene. CDR3 length equals 15 residues. V shed 2 bases and J shed 2 bases, with 13 bases lying between them. Here the CDR3 DNA reads TGCAGCGTTGAATGGGGTGGGAACGCCTACAATGAGCAGTTCTTC. Encoded protein: CSVEWGGNAYNEQFF.

This clone was observed once. V gene TRBV6-5 combines with J gene TRBJ2-5; D possibly corresponds to TRBD2 (5 bases). CDR1 and CDR2 from the germline V gene are MNHEY and SVGAGI. Trimming took 6 bases from V and 4 from J, leaving 15 bases between them. This CDR3 has 14 residues. CDR3: CASSKGPRGETQYF. CDR3 bases: TGTGCCAGCAGCAAGGGCCCTCGGGGAGAGACCCAGTACTTC.

The V gene is TRBV7-8, the J gene TRBJ2-1; D possibly corresponds to TRBD2 (5 bases). The ends were cut back, 3 bases at V and 6 bases at J, with 9 bases in the middle. Germline loops: CDR1 SGHVS, CDR2 FQNEAQ. CDR3 size: 13 residues. DNA for the CDR3: TGTGCCAGCAGCTTCGGGGTTTCCAATGAGCAGTTCTTC. It yields the protein CASSFGVSNEQFF.

V usage is TRBV15 and J usage is TRBJ2-7, with D perhaps TRBD2 (6 bases). The germline V gene encodes CDR1 LNHNV and CDR2 YYDKDF (reference sequence). V was cut by 8 bases and J by 2 bases, with 16 bases left in between. There are 14 residues in the CDR3. The CDR3 region has the DNA TGTGCCACCGGGGGGACGTACGAAACCTACGAGCAGTACTTC. It specifies CATGGTYETYEQYF.